The T cell receptor beta chain described here comes from a study of T cell responses to AZD1222 COVID-19 vaccine. With respect to this clone: What it binds is not known.

The method was immunoSEQ multiplex PCR; TCRdb's version includes in-frame clones alone and lacks a portion of them. The table shows around 130,000 clones, with approximately 93% occurring only once. Study-wide findings and caveats: Repertoire sampling occurred only after the peak T cell response. Seropositive AZD1222 recipients at baseline numbered only 6 or 7.

This CDR3 has 13 amino acids. Trimming took 4 bases from V and 7 from J; bases not matched to a gene: 5. From germline, CDR1 is SGHDN and CDR2 FVKESK. This chain joins TRBV14 and TRBJ1-2, with 8 nucleotides matching TRBD1. This sample comprised peripheral blood, obtained on day 0 of AZD1222 vaccination. The origin of this receptor is an adult in good health. CDR3 nucleotide sequence: TGTGCCAGCAGCCTGGGCAGGGGGCTTGGCTACACCTTC. Amino acids: CASSLGRGLGYTF. The whole variable domain, filled in from reference TRBV14 and TRBJ1-2, reads EAGVTQFPSHSVIEKGQTVTLRCDPISGHDNLYWYRRVMGKEIKFLLHFVKESKQDESGMPNNRFLAERTGGTYSTLKVQPAELEDSGVYFCASSLGRGLGYTFGSGTRLTVV.